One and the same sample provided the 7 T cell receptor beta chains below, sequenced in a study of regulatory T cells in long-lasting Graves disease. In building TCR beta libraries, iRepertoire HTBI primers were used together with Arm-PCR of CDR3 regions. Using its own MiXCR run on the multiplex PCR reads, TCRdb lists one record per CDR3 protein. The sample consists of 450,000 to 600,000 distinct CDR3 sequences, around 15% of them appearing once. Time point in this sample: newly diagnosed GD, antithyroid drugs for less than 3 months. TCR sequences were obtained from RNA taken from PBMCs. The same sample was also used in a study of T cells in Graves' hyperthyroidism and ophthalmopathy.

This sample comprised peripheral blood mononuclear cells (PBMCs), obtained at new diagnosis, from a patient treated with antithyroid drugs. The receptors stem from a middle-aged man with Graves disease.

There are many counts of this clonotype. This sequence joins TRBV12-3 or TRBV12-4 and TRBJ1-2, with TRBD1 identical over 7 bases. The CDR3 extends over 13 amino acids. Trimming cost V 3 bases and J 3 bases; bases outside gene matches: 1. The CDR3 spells CASSLRGHYGYTF. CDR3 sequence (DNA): TGTGCCAGCAGTTTGAGGGGGCACTATGGCTACACCTTC.

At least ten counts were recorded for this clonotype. The CDR3 nucleotides read TGCGCCAGCAGCCCGGAGGGCCGGGAAGATACGCAGTATTTT. It is translated as CASSPEGREDTQYF. The chain employs TRBV5-1 and TRBJ2-3; TRBD2 is a possible D gene (6 bases). The V end was cut by 4 bases, the J end by 5 bases, with 14 bases between. CDR1 and CDR2 (germline): SGHRS, YFSETQ. CDR3 length: 14 residues.

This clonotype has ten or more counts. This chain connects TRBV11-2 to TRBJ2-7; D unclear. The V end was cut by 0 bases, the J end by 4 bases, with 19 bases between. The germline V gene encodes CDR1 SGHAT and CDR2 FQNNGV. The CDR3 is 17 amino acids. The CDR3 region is CASSLDPGKRVPYEQYF. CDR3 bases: TGTGCCAGCAGCTTAGATCCTGGAAAAAGGGTTCCTTACGAGCAGTACTTC.

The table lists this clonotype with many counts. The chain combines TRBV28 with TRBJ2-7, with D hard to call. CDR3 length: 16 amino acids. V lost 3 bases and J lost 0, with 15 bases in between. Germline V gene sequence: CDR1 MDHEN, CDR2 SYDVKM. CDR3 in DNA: TGTGCCAGCAGTTTGGGGTCTAACGTGGGCTCCTACGAGCAGTACTTC. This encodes CASSLGSNVGSYEQYF.

CDR3 DNA sequence: TGCAGTGCCCGGGAATGGGGGGGCGCGCAAAACACTGAAGCTTTCTTT. Protein product: CSAREWGGAQNTEAFF. V usage is TRBV20-1 and J usage is TRBJ1-1; D is possibly TRBD1 (6 bases). The CDR3 is 16 amino acids. The V end lost 6 bases, the J end lost 2 bases, and 22 bases lay between the germline ends. The germline gives CDR1 DFQATT, CDR2 SNEGSKA (reference sequence).

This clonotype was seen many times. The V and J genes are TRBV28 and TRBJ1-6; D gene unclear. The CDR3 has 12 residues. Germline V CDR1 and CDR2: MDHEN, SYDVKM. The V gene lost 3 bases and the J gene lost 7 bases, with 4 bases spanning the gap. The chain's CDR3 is CASSFRNSPLHF. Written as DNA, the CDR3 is TGTGCCAGCAGTTTTAGAAATTCACCCCTCCACTTT.

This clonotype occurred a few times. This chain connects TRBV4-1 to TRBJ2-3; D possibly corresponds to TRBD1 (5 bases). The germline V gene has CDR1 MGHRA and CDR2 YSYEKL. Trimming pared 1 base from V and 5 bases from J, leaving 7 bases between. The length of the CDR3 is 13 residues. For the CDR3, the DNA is TGCGCCAGCAGCCAAGCGACAGTAGATACGCAGTATTTT. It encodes CASSQATVDTQYF.